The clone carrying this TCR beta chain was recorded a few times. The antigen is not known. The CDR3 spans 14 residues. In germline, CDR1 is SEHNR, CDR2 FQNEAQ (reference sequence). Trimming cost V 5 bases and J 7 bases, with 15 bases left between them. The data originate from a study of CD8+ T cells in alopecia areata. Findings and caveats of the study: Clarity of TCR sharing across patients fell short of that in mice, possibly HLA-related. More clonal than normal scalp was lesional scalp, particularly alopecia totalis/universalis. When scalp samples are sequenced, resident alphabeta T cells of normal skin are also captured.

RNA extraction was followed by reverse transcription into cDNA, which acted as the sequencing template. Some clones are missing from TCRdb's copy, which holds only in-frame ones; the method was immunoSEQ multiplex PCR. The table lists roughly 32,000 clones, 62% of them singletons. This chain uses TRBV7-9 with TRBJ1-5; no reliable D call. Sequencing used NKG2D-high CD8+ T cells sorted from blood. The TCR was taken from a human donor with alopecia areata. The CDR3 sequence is CASSPPSTGQPQHF. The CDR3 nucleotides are TGTGCCAGCAGCCCACCTTCGACGGGACAGCCCCAGCATTTT.